The following is a T cell receptor (beta chain) sequence with its context. It has no known antigen specificity. The input lacks base qualities; no much larger clone sits a single base away. This entry is derived from a study of cytomegalovirus exposure and HLA in healthy donors (dated by TCRdb to about 2017). Some background on the complete study: The 500 to 700 repertoires of the first cohort and the 120 validation repertoires were produced on the same platform, according to a later analysis. The study aimed to test whether cataloging public T cell receptors could reveal signatures of past pathogen exposure. Besides the first cohort of roughly 700 subjects, a separate validation cohort made up of 95 to 150 different subjects was used. To predict cytomegalovirus infection status, the study brought together high-throughput TCR immunosequencing, statistical association of individual TCRs with disease status, and machine learning.

Libraries were made using the immunoSEQ multiplex PCR assay. In the authors' own workflow: A statistical classification framework was developed to diagnose cytomegalovirus status using the catalog of TCR beta chain sequences. TCRdb stores this immuneACCESS table with in-frame sequences only. Part of the clones is absent; in the studies checked, under half of the shortfall reflects unresolved V genes, and no reason is known for the rest. The V and J calls and clone size come from that table; D and trimming were worked out from the DNA. The sample profile shows 82,000 or so clones; 85% to 95% of them were found once. 0.6% to 0.7% of the sample rests with the top ten. Trimming at the junction amounts to 1 base on V and 7 bases on J, and the germline ends lie 14 bases apart. The germline V gene supplies CDR1 SGHDN and CDR2 FVKESK. The CDR3, cysteine through phenylalanine, is 16 amino acids long. Only the CDR3 part of the read is kept: 48 bases, read in frame from the first base.

Findings and caveats that apply to the study as a whole: In the study, 150 to 200 TCR beta chains were listed as associated with cytomegalovirus. The validation cohort had no HLA typing available for a later analysis, so co-occurrence within that cohort was assessed over all 120 or so repertoires. The classifier was reported to diagnose cytomegalovirus status with high specificity and sensitivity in both the original cohort and the validation cohort. It was suggested by the authors that the approach could potentially be generalized to other disease states and immunological phenotypes. Three of the identified cytomegalovirus-associated TCR beta chains were confirmed in vitro to be specific for cytomegalovirus antigens. While some public TCRs were present in many individuals, most TCR sequences turned up only very rarely across donors. Subsequent analysis determined that TCRs grouped into clusters in the first cohort also showed a tendency toward co-occurrence across the roughly 110 validation repertoires, and about 94% of cluster scores exceeded 0.

Donors formed part of the validation cohort, which comprised about 130 subjects and was distinct from the first cohort of 666 subjects. This clonotype originated in a woman between 18 and 29 years old in good health and CMV-seronegative. The chain uses TRBV14 and TRBJ1-6; the D gene assignment is ambiguous. Sequencing was performed on PBMCs. The DNA sequence follows: TGTGCCAGCAGCCAAGGGAACGGGTTCGGGAATTCACCCCTCCACTTT. It encodes CASSQGNGFGNSPLHF.